This TCR beta chain was sequenced during a study of vaccination effects on CD4 cells after COVID-19. After removal of 1 base from V and 7 bases from J, the junction contained 4 bases not matched to a gene. This CDR3 has 14 residues. Germline CDR1 reads LGHDT; CDR2 reads YNNKEL (reference sequence). After expansion with viral peptide pools in the ViraFEST assay, antigen-specific CD4+ T cells were sequenced. The authors isolated CD4+ T cells after 10 days of culture. Sometime from March through December 2020, the person acquired a SARS-CoV-2 infection that PCR confirmed. Using immunoSEQ multiplex PCR, the repertoire was profiled, and TCRdb retains in-frame clones only, with some absent. The sample comprises 42,000 or so clones, roughly 75% of which are singletons, and around 30% rests with the top ten. On this clone itself: The antigen is unknown.

This TCR came from a human donor who had a prior SARS-CoV-2 infection. The specimen was CD4+ T cells from PBMCs cultured with a peptide pool, collected before COVID-19 vaccination. The rearrangement links TRBV3-1 (or the pseudogene TRBV3-2) to TRBJ1-1, with 9 bases matching TRBD1. The CDR3 is CASSQAQGAREAFF. CDR3 in DNA: TGTGCCAGCAGCCAAGCACAGGGGGCTCGTGAAGCTTTCTTT.